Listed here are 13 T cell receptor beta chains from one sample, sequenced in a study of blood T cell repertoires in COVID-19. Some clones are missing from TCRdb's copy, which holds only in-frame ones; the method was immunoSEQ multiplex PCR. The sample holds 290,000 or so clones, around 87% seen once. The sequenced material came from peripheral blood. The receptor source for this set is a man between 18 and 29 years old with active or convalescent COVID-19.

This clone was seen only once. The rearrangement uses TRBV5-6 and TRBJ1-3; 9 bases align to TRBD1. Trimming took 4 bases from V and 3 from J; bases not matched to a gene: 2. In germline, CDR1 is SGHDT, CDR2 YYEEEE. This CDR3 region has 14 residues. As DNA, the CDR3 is TGTGCCAGCAGCAACAGGGGGCTTGGAAACACCATATATTTT. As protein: CASSNRGLGNTIYF.

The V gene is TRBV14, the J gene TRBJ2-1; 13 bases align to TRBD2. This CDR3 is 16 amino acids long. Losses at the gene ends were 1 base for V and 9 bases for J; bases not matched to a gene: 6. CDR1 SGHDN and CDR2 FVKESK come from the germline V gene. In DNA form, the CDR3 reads TGTGCCAGCAGCCAAGTTGGGACTAGCGGGGTTGGTGAGCAGTTCTTC. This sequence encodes CASSQVGTSGVGEQFF.

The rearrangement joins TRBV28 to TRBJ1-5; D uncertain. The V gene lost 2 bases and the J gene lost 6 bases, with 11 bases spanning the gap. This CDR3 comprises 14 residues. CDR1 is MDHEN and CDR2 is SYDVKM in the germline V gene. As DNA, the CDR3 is TGTGCCAGCAGTTTAAGAGTTTCAGGTCAGCCCCAGCATTTT. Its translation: CASSLRVSGQPQHF.

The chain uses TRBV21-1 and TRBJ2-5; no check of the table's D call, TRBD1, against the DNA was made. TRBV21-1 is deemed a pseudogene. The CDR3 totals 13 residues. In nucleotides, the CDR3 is TGTGCCAGCAGCACGACAGGGGAAGAGACCCAGTACTTC. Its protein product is CASSTTGEETQYF.

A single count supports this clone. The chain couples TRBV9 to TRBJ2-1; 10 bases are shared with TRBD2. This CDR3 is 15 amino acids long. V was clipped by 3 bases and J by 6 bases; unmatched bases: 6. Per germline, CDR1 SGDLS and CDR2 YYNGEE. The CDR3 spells CASSDSGGYPNEQFF. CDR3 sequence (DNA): TGTGCCAGCAGCGATAGCGGGGGGTACCCCAATGAGCAGTTCTTC.

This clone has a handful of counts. In nucleotides, the CDR3 is TGTGCCAGCAGCTTAGGTTCTTTAGGGGCATCAAGCAAAAACATTCAGTACTTC. Translation gives CASSLGSLGASSKNIQYF. The chain joins TRBV11-2 to TRBJ2-4, with a weak D call TRBD1 (5 bases). Trimming removed 1 base from V and 3 bases from J, with 19 bases in between. The CDR3 is made up of 18 amino acids. Germline CDR1 and CDR2: SGHAT and FQNNGV.

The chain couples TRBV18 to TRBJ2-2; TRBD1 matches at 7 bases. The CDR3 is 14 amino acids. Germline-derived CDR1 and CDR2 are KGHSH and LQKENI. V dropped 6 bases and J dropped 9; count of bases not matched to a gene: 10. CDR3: CASSRQGGDRELFF. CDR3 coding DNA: TGTGCCAGCTCGCGACAGGGTGGTGACCGGGAGCTGTTTTTT.

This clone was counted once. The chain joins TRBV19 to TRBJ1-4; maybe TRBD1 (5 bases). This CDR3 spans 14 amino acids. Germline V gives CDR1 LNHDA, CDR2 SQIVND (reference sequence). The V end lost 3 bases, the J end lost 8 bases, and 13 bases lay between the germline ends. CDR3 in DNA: TGTGCCAGTAGTATCCGGGACTTTGGGGAAAAACTGTTTTTT. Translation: CASSIRDFGEKLFF.

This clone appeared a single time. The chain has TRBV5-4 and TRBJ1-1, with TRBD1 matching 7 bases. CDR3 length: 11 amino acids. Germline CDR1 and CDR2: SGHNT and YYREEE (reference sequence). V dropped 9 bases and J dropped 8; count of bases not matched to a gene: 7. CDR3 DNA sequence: TGTGCCACAGGGGGGCCGGGGGAAGCTTTCTTT. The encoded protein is CATGGPGEAFF.

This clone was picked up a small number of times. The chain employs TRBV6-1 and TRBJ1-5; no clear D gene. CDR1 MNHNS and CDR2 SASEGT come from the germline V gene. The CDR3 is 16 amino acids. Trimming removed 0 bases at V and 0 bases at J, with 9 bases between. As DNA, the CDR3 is TGTGCCAGCAGTGAAGCTACCGGGAATAGCAATCAGCCCCAGCATTTT. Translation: CASSEATGNSNQPQHF.

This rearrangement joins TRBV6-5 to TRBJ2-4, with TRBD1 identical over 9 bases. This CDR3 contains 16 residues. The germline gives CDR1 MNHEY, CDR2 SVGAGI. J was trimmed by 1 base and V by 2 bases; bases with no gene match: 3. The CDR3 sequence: CASSYRTGAAKNIQYF. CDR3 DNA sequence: TGTGCCAGCAGTTACCGGACAGGGGCGGCCAAAAACATTCAGTACTTC.

DNA for the CDR3: TGTGCCAGCAGTCGGCGGCCATCCTACGAGGAGCAGTACTTC. It yields the protein CASSRRPSYEEQYF. The rearrangement joins TRBV6-5 to TRBJ2-7; D not certain. The V and J ends lost 5 bases and 7 bases respectively, with 18 bases between them. The CDR3 totals 14 residues. Germline CDR1 reads MNHEY; CDR2 reads SVGAGI.

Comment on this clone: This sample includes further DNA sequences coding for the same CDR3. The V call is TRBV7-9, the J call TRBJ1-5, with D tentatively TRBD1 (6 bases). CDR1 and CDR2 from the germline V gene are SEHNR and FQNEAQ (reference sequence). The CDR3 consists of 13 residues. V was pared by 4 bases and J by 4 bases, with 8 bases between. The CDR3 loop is CASSSQGNQPQHF. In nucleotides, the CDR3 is TGTGCCAGCAGCTCTCAGGGGAATCAGCCCCAGCATTTT. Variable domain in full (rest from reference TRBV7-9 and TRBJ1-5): DTGVSQNPRHKITKRGQNVTFRCDPISEHNRLYWYRQTLGQGPEFLTYFQNEAQLEKSRLLSDRFSAERPKGSFSTLEIQRTEQGDSAMYLCASSSQGNQPQHFGDGTRLSIL.